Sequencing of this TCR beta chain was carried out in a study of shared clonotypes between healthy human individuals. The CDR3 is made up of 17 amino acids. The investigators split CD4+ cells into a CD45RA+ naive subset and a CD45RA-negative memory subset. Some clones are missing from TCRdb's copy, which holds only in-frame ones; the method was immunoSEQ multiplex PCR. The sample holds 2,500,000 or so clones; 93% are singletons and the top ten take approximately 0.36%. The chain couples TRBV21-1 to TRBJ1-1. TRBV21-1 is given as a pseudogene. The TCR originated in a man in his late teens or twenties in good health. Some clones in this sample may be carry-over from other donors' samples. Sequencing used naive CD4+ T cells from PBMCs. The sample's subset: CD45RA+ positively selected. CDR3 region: CASSNRRVRIKNTEAFF. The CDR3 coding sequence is TGTGCCAGCAGCAACAGGAGGGTTCGGATTAAGAACACTGAAGCTTTCTTT.